This passage covers 32 T cell receptor beta chains from one sample sequenced in a study of cytomegalovirus exposure and HLA in healthy donors (TCRdb year 2017). Library method: the immunoSEQ multiplex PCR assay. For the multiplex PCR, a mixture combining 60 forward primers for TCR Vbeta segments and 13 reverse primers for TCR Jbeta segments was used. What TCRdb holds here is the immuneACCESS table cut down to in-frame rearrangements. Part of the clones is not present; checked against another copy, under half of the missing clones reflect an unresolved V gene, and the others are unexplained. The table for this sample lists 75,000 to 95,000 clones. The leading ten clones occupy about 1.5% of the sample. The sequenced material came from PBMCs. All receptors come from a woman aged 55-69 years in good health and CMV-seronegative.

The chain recombines TRBV6-5 with TRBJ1-5; D gene ambiguous. Trimming stripped 6 bases from V and 4 bases from J, with 13 bases between. Germline V lookup: CDR1 MNHEY, CDR2 SVGAGI. The CDR3 contains 14 residues. CDR3 nucleotide sequence: TGTGCCAGCAGCTCAAGTTGGCGGAATCAGCCCCAGCATTTT. It codes for CASSSSWRNQPQHF.

The rearrangement links TRBV18 to TRBJ2-2, with TRBD2 identical over 10 bases. The germline gives CDR1 KGHSH, CDR2 LQKENI. Trimming took 1 base from V and 4 from J; bases not matched to a gene: 9. The CDR3 is made up of 18 amino acids. CDR3 sequence (DNA): TGTGCCAGCTCACCACAGGGATCACTAGCGGGAACCACCGGGGAGCTGTTTTTT. Residues: CASSPQGSLAGTTGELFF.

This chain uses TRBV9 with TRBJ2-1; TRBD2 matches 10 bases. V lost 0 bases, J lost 10 bases, and 7 bases stayed unmatched. Germline-derived CDR1 and CDR2 are SGDLS and YYNGEE. The CDR3 has 15 residues. The CDR3 DNA follows: TGTGCCAGCAGCGTAGACCCTAGCGGGAGTTGGGAGCAGTTCTTC. Translated, it gives CASSVDPSGSWEQFF.

This sequence joins TRBV27 and TRBJ2-3, with a possible D match to TRBD1 (5 bases). The CDR3 sequence is 14 residues long. Trimming pared 3 bases from V and 2 bases from J, leaving 9 bases between. Germline V gene data show CDR1 as MNHEY and CDR2 as SMNVEV (reference sequence). The CDR3 protein is CASSFRQLTDTQYF. The CDR3 nucleotides read TGTGCCAGCAGTTTTAGACAGCTCACAGATACGCAGTATTTT.

This chain's CDR3 is CASSWRSGNTEAFF. The CDR3 coding sequence is TGTGCCAGCAGCTGGAGGTCAGGGAACACTGAAGCTTTCTTT. The V gene is TRBV7-9, the J gene TRBJ1-1; no definite D call. V lost 4 bases, J lost 1 base, and 10 bases lay in between. The CDR3 has 14 amino acids. Per the germline V gene, CDR1 is SEHNR and CDR2 is FQNEAQ (reference sequence).

The chain uses TRBV6-5 and TRBJ2-1; D is possibly TRBD1 (6 bases). The CDR3 has 16 residues. Germline V lookup: CDR1 MNHEY, CDR2 SVGAGI. The V gene lost 4 bases and the J gene lost 9 bases, with 22 bases spanning the gap. The CDR3 reads CASSSLSGHKNGEQFF. CDR3 DNA: TGTGCCAGCAGTTCGCTCTCGGGACACAAGAATGGTGAGCAGTTCTTC.

This chain uses TRBV9 with TRBJ2-2; TRBD2 agrees at 8 bases. This CDR3 is built from 14 residues. Germline CDR1 reads SGDLS; CDR2 reads YYNGEE. The V gene end was trimmed by 7 bases and the J gene end by 4 bases; junction bases not matched to a gene: 6. In DNA, the CDR3 is TGTGCCAGCGAAAACGGGGGGGTCACCGGGGAGCTGTTTTTT. Translation: CASENGGVTGELFF.

The CDR3 DNA reads TGTGCCAGCAGCGTCCACGTGGGGCAGGGGGCGCAGGATGAGCAGTTCTTC. Its protein product is CASSVHVGQGAQDEQFF. The rearrangement uses TRBV4-2 and TRBJ2-1, with 8 bases identical to TRBD1. Trimming at V came to 5 bases and at J to 8 bases, leaving 17 bases not matched to a gene. Germline V CDR1 and CDR2: LGHNA, YNFKEQ. The CDR3 extends over 17 amino acids.

The CDR3 loop is CASSQQGFNGYTF. Written as DNA, the CDR3 is TGTGCCAGCAGCCAACAGGGTTTTAACGGCTACACCTTC. V usage is TRBV7-9 and J usage is TRBJ1-2; weak D call: TRBD1 (6 bases). Trimming removed 5 bases at V and 8 bases at J, with 15 bases between. The CDR3 consists of 13 residues. Germline values: CDR1 SEHNR, CDR2 FQNEAQ (reference sequence).

The chain joins TRBV7-6 to TRBJ1-1; D remains unclear. CDR1 is SGHVS, CDR2 FNYEAQ, per germline. V was trimmed by 3 bases and J by 3 bases, leaving 11 bases between them. CDR3 length: 14 residues. CDR3 nucleotides: TGTGCCAGCAGCTTGGTTGAACGGGACACTGAAGCTTTCTTT. Translation gives CASSLVERDTEAFF.

This chain uses TRBV7-8 with TRBJ2-1, with 8 bases lining up with TRBD2. The germline V gene has CDR1 SGHVS and CDR2 FQNEAQ. J was trimmed by 9 bases and V by 6 bases; bases with no gene match: 7. The CDR3 has 13 amino acids. The chain's CDR3 is CASRLAGYGEQFF. The CDR3 DNA reads as TGTGCCAGCAGGCTAGCGGGTTACGGTGAGCAGTTCTTC.

The gene calls are TRBV5-5 and TRBJ2-1, with 7 bases identical to TRBD2. The germline gives CDR1 SGHKS, CDR2 YYEKEE (reference sequence). Losses at the gene ends were 4 bases for V and 10 bases for J; bases not matched to a gene: 14. The CDR3 is 15 amino acids. This chain's CDR3 is CASSPGGGTSGEQFF. The CDR3, as DNA: TGTGCCAGCAGCCCCGGCGGGGGTACCTCAGGGGAGCAGTTCTTC.

V and J are TRBV6-8 and TRBJ2-7; TRBD1 agrees at 10 bases. This CDR3 spans 16 amino acids. The J segment lost 3 bases and the V segment lost 6 bases, leaving 11 bases of the junction unmatched. Looked up from germline, CDR1 is MNHGY and CDR2 is SAAAGT. This chain's CDR3 is CASSPPPGQGFYEQYF. For the CDR3, the DNA is TGTGCCAGCAGCCCACCTCCGGGACAGGGGTTCTACGAGCAGTACTTC.

V and J are TRBV6-6 and TRBJ2-3; perhaps TRBD2 as D (5 bases). The germline V and J ends were trimmed by 2 bases and 0 bases, with 6 bases remaining between them. This CDR3 spans 14 amino acids. CDR1 MNHNY and CDR2 SVGAGI come from the germline V gene (reference sequence). CDR3 residues: CASSYPGSTDTQYF. The DNA for the CDR3 is TGTGCCAGCAGTTACCCGGGGAGCACAGATACGCAGTATTTT.

The chain links TRBV19 to TRBJ1-2; D gene unclear. The CDR3 consists of 12 residues. V was clipped by 1 base and J by 8 bases, with 8 bases between them. The germline CDR1 and CDR2 sequences are LNHDA and SQIVND (reference sequence). The CDR3 spells CASSIGARGYTF. CDR3 in DNA: TGTGCCAGTAGTATAGGGGCGCGAGGCTACACCTTC.

The genes are TRBV18 and TRBJ2-3; D is ambiguous. There are 15 residues in the CDR3. Deletions cut 7 bases from V and 0 bases from J, with 14 bases between. The germline V gene encodes CDR1 KGHSH and CDR2 LQKENI. Here the CDR3 reads CASLPSRDSTDTQYF. CDR3 nucleotides: TGTGCCAGCTTACCGTCGCGAGATAGCACAGATACGCAGTATTTT. Drawing the rest from reference TRBV18 and TRBJ2-3, the complete variable domain is NAGVMQNPRHLVRRRGQEARLRCSPMKGHSHVYWYRQLPEEGLKFMVYLQKENIIDESGMPKERFSAEFPKEGPSILRIQQVVRGDSAAYFCASLPSRDSTDTQYFGPGTRLTVL.

The V and J genes are TRBV27 and TRBJ1-3, with D unclear. Trimming pared 2 bases from V and 2 bases from J, leaving 10 bases between. Germline assignment: CDR1 MNHEY and CDR2 SMNVEV (reference sequence). The CDR3 sequence is 15 residues long. The CDR3 loop reads CASSLTHGAGNTIYF. The CDR3 bases are TGTGCCAGCAGTTTAACCCACGGGGCTGGAAACACCATATATTTT.

V and J are TRBV27 and TRBJ2-7; TRBD1 is a possible D gene (6 bases). V lost 2 bases, J lost 0 bases, and 11 bases lay in between. This CDR3 is built from 15 residues. Germline assignment: CDR1 MNHEY and CDR2 SMNVEV (reference sequence). CDR3 in amino acids: CASSLLAGDSYEQYF. For the CDR3, the DNA is TGTGCCAGCAGTTTACTGGCAGGGGACTCCTACGAGCAGTACTTC.

The chain has TRBV28 and TRBJ1-5, with unresolved D. In germline, CDR1 is MDHEN, CDR2 SYDVKM. The CDR3 runs to 19 residues. The V end lost 2 bases, the J end lost 0 bases, and 20 bases lay between the germline ends. CDR3 nucleotides: TGTGCCAGCAGTTTAGGGTTATCGCGGCGGAGTTATAGCAATCAGCCCCAGCATTTT. Amino acid sequence: CASSLGLSRRSYSNQPQHF.

The V and J genes are TRBV7-9 and TRBJ1-3, with D maybe TRBD1 (6 bases). The CDR3 is 15 amino acids. The germline V and J ends were trimmed by 5 bases and 0 bases, with 11 bases remaining between them. Germline lookup yields CDR1 SEHNR and CDR2 FQNEAQ (reference sequence). The CDR3 DNA reads TGTGCCAGCAGCCCCGACAGGCCCTCTGGAAACACCATATATTTT. Translation gives CASSPDRPSGNTIYF.

The rearrangement uses TRBV6-5 and TRBJ1-1; 7 bases are shared with TRBD1. Germline lookup yields CDR1 MNHEY and CDR2 SVGAGI. The CDR3 has 15 amino acids. The ends lost 2 bases at V and 0 bases at J; junction bases unmatched: 3. The CDR3 DNA follows: TGTGCCAGCAGTTACCAGGGGGTAGTGAACACTGAAGCTTTCTTT. This encodes CASSYQGVVNTEAFF.

The chain joins TRBV7-2 to TRBJ1-2, with 8 bases matching TRBD1. The CDR3 totals 13 residues. Germline values: CDR1 SGHTA, CDR2 FQGNSA. V dropped 5 bases and J dropped 8; count of bases not matched to a gene: 7. Here the CDR3 DNA reads TGTGCCAGCAGCCCCGGACAGGGATTAGGCTACACCTTC. Protein: CASSPGQGLGYTF.

CDR3 sequence: CASSREDRDYGYTF. The DNA of the CDR3 is TGTGCCAGTAGTCGCGAGGACAGGGACTATGGCTACACCTTC. V gene TRBV19 combines with J gene TRBJ1-2; TRBD1 matches 8 bases. The CDR3 loop spans 14 amino acids. With 5 bases clipped from V and 3 bases from J, the junction kept 5 bases outside the gene matches. Germline V CDR1 and CDR2: LNHDA, SQIVND (reference sequence).

The rearrangement links TRBV6-6 to TRBJ1-5, with D possibly TRBD1 on 5 matching bases. CDR3 length equals 15 residues. The ends were cut back, 0 bases at V and 6 bases at J, with 12 bases in the middle. Germline V CDR1 and CDR2: MNHNY, SVGAGI (reference sequence). CDR3 DNA: TGTGCCAGCAGTTACTCGGGGGAGGAGGGTCAGCCCCAGCATTTT. It encodes CASSYSGEEGQPQHF.

This rearrangement joins TRBV6-6 to TRBJ2-5, with D tentatively TRBD2 (5 bases). The V end lost 2 bases, the J end lost 8 bases, and 12 bases lay between the germline ends. CDR3 length equals 13 residues. Germline CDR1 is MNHNY and CDR2 is SVGAGI (reference sequence). The CDR3 region has the DNA TGTGCCAGCAGTTACGGGTCCGAGGGAACCCAGTACTTC. This sequence encodes CASSYGSEGTQYF.

The V call is TRBV6-1, the J call TRBJ1-2; D might be TRBD1 (6 bases). CDR1 is MNHNS and CDR2 is SASEGT in the germline V gene. The CDR3 has 14 amino acids. The V and J ends lost 6 bases and 4 bases respectively, with 15 bases between them. The CDR3 DNA follows: TGTGCCAGCAGGAATGGACAGAATCTCTATGGCTACACCTTC. Its translation is CASRNGQNLYGYTF.

The rearrangement uses TRBV27 and TRBJ2-3; TRBD2 agrees at 11 bases. The germline CDR1 and CDR2 sequences are MNHEY and SMNVEV (reference sequence). The CDR3 spans 16 residues. Unmatched junction bases numbered 10, after V lost 5 bases and J lost 6 bases. The CDR3 loop reads CASSTLSGRAGDTQYF. The DNA of the CDR3 is TGTGCCAGCAGTACACTTAGCGGGAGGGCCGGGGATACGCAGTATTTT.

The chain joins TRBV5-8 to TRBJ2-5, with 8 positions matching TRBD1. This CDR3 spans 15 amino acids. Germline CDR1 and CDR2: SGHTS and YDEGEE. Trimming took 3 bases from V and 5 from J; bases not matched to a gene: 9. Here the CDR3 reads CASSSQRDRRETQYF. The CDR3, as DNA: TGTGCCAGCAGCTCTCAACGGGACAGGAGGGAGACCCAGTACTTC.

The rearrangement joins TRBV7-8 to TRBJ1-4, with 7 bases fitting TRBD1. The CDR3 length is 16 residues. Germline-derived CDR1 and CDR2 are SGHVS and FQNEAQ. V gave up 4 bases and J gave up 10 bases; unmatched junction bases: 15. As DNA, the CDR3 is TGTGCCAGCAGCTCCCAAGGGGTAGGGGGCTTAGGAAAACTGTTTTTT. Its protein is CASSSQGVGGLGKLFF. Variable domain in full (rest from reference TRBV7-8 and TRBJ1-4): GAGVSQSPRYKVAKRGQDVALRCDPISGHVSLFWYQQALGQGPEFLTYFQNEAQLDKSGLPSDRFFAERPEGSVSTLKIQRTQQEDSAVYLCASSSQGVGGLGKLFFGSGTQLSVL.

The CDR3 here is CASRGEGGPSYEQYF. CDR3 nucleotide sequence: TGTGCCAGCAGGGGGGAGGGAGGGCCATCCTACGAGCAGTACTTC. This chain joins TRBV6-6 and TRBJ2-7; 7 nucleotides line up with TRBD2. The germline gives CDR1 MNHNY, CDR2 SVGAGI (reference sequence). The V segment lost 6 bases and the J segment 1 base; nucleotides outside the gene matches: 9. This CDR3 contains 15 residues.

CDR3 coding DNA: TGTGCCAGTACGAAGGGACAGGAATTACTTTATAGCAATCAGCCCCAGCATTTT. It encodes CASTKGQELLYSNQPQHF. V usage is TRBV5-8 and J usage is TRBJ1-5; 8 bases match TRBD1. V lost 8 bases to trimming and J lost 0 bases; unmatched junction nucleotides: 16. The V gene's germline CDR1 is SGHTS and CDR2 YDEGEE. This CDR3 region has 18 residues.

The chain is built from TRBV5-4 and TRBJ2-5; 8 bases fit TRBD1. V shed 7 bases and J 4 bases; nucleotides not matched to a gene: 6. Germline values: CDR1 SGHNT, CDR2 YYREEE (reference sequence). This CDR3 spans 13 amino acids. The CDR3 DNA is TGTGCCAGCGGAAAGACAGGGGCAGAGACCCAGTACTTC. Protein product: CASGKTGAETQYF.